The entry that follows covers one TCR beta chain sequence. CDR3 length: 11 amino acids. Trimming removed 3 bases at V and 7 bases at J, with 9 bases between. Germline V lookup: CDR1 SQVTM, CDR2 ANQGSEA. Through a sample-barcoded 5' primer and a J-beta primer mix, a second PCR was run for 7 to 11 cycles. TCRdb ran MiXCR on the 5' RACE reads and lists one entry per CDR3 protein. The sample carries more than 650,000 distinct CDR3 sequences, roughly 25% recorded once. This sample stems from a study of blood T cells in healthy people across ages. This sample also belongs to another study, concerning T cells of mothers and their children.

Sequencing input: blood. The sequence derives from a boy between 5 and 17 years old in good health. The chain is built from TRBV29-1 and TRBJ1-2, with D perhaps TRBD1 (5 bases). DNA of the CDR3: TGCAGCGTTGATAAGGGGAGTGGCTACACCTTC. Translation: CSVDKGSGYTF.